This T cell receptor beta chain comes out of a study of human T cells and chemical hapten exposure (dated by TCRdb to the early 2020s). Some background on the complete study: For sensitization, 2% DPC in acetone was applied to a roughly 2 cm by roughly 2 cm area of upper inner arm skin. For TCR sequencing, blood came from 25 to 35 alopecia patients at anywhere from one to four time points (pre-sensitization, 2, 6 and 24 weeks). The mostly female patient cohort included alopecia areata with under or over 50% scalp involvement, alopecia totalis and alopecia universalis. Peripheral blood TCR repertoire changes were tracked in vivo in alopecia patients during primary and secondary sensitization to the hapten diphenylcyclopropenone (DPC). Blood samples were taken from patients before sensitization (week 0) and then at 2, 6 and about 24 weeks after DPC sensitization. The libraries were sequenced as a pool, and the TCR yield per sample differed mostly because of small variations in library volumes within the pool. Patch testing on the upper back used Finn chambers containing 0.01% DPC, with scoring done after 6 days according to International Contact Dermatitis Research Group standards. Throughout the study period of around 24 weeks, patients also received therapeutic DPC doses to the scalp every week. The study at large found these results: DPC sensitization did not change how many TCRs were above 1 in 1000 frequency, and no evidence was found of alterations in global repertoire structure. Compared with pre-sensitization or healthy control sets, expanded TCRs formed significantly more large CDR3 similarity clusters, which is consistent with antigen-driven responses. Repeated subsampling changed both the strength of the expansion versus patch-test correlation and the threshold at which the correlation became significant. Because all patients had alopecia, a presumed autoimmune disease, the immune response of the patients might differ from that of healthy individuals. The number of PT1 expanded TCRs positively correlated with patch test score, significant at thresholds 8, 16 and 32 but not 4.

From the cysteine through the phenylalanine, the CDR3 covers 13 amino acids. Of all the DNA, just the CDR3 is kept, 39 bases in frame from base 1. CDR1 and CDR2 (SQVTM, ANQGSEA) derive from the germline V gene. V loses 3 bases, J loses 0 bases, and the germline ends lie 8 bases apart. In light of the paper, this sample's time point label describes: pre-sensitization, week 0. The treatment or condition label corresponds to: therapeutic diphenylcyclopropenone sensitization with weekly scalp DPC. Blood at each patch-test visit was drawn before the patch test was applied. Patients were eligible if aged 18 to 70, diagnosed with alopecia and judged suitable for DPC therapy, and pregnant patients were excluded. Total RNA was extracted from unfractionated whole blood that had been collected in Tempus Blood RNA tubes. Library construction relied on RACE. Data came from a NextSeq 500. During library preparation, unique molecular identifiers were attached to individual cDNA molecules so that TCRs could be counted quantitatively and reproducibly. Each blood RNA sample was used to sequence both TCR alpha and TCR beta chains. In the original analysis: Samples had a median of roughly 91,000 TCRs, with a range from 23,224 to 690,600. V, J and CDR3 annotation of the TCR reads was performed with the Decombinator software suite. Every sample was subsampled to the same number of TCRs (28,000) for the PS versus PT1 abundance plots. TCRs were defined as expanded if absent before sensitization and observed at least eight times at the 2-week time point. TCRdb ran its own pipeline on the public reads, namely fastp trimming at Q25 and MiXCR clone calling, and kept in-frame beta chains. A single entry per CDR3 protein holds the most common genes and DNA from its merged rows. These V and J calls rely on TCRdb rather than the paper's analysis. Across this sample there are more than 75,000 distinct CDR3 sequences, with 8% to 10% seen only once. The top ten constitute approximately 3.9% of the sample.

This clonotype turned up a few times. Its antigen has not been determined. No base quality information exists; no much larger clone differs at one position. This TCR was sampled from a woman in her 40s with alopecia areata. Some clones in this sample may be carry-over from other donors' samples. Material: whole blood, obtained in connection with sensitization to the hapten diphenylcyclopropenone (DPC). Recombination connected TRBV29-1 to TRBJ1-1; the D gene cannot be resolved reliably. The DNA reads as follows: TGCAGCGTTGAGGTACAGTTGAACACTGAAGCTTTCTTT. Translated, this gives CSVEVQLNTEAFF. The full variable domain, completed from the reference TRBV29-1 and TRBJ1-1 proteins outside the CDR3, reads SAVISQKPSRDICQRGTSLTIQCQVDSQVTMMFWYRQQPGQSLTLIATANQGSEATYESGFVIDKFPISRPNLTFSTLTVSNMSPEDSSIYLCSVEVQLNTEAFFGQGTRLTVV.